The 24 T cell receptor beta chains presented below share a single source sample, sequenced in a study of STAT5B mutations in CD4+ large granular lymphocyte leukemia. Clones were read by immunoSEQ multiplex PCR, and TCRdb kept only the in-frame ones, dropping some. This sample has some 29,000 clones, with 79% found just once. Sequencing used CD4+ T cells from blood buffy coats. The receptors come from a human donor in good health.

The CDR3 here is CASRGGQANSPLHF. The DNA for the CDR3 is TGTGCCAGCAGAGGAGGTCAGGCTAATTCACCCCTCCACTTT. This sequence joins TRBV6-5 and TRBJ1-6; no clear D gene. The CDR3 loop spans 14 amino acids. The germline V gene has CDR1 MNHEY and CDR2 SVGAGI. The V gene lost 6 bases and the J gene lost 6 bases, with 12 bases spanning the gap.

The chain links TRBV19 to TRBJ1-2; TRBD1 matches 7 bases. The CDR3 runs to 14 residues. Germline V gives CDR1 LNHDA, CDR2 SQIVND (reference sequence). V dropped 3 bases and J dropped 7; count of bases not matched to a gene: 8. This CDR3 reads CASSIKVAGGGYTF. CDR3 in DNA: TGTGCCAGTAGTATCAAGGTCGCAGGGGGTGGCTACACCTTC.

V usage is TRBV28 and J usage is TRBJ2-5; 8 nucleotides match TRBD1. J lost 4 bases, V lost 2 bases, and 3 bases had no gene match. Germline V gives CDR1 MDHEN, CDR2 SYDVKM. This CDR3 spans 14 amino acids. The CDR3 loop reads CASSLSRGLETQYF. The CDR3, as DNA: TGTGCCAGCAGTTTAAGCAGGGGGCTAGAGACCCAGTACTTC.

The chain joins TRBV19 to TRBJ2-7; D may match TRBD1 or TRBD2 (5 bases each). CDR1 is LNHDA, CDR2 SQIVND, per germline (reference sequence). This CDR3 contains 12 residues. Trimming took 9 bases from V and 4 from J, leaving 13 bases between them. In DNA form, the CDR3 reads TGTGCCAGCCCTGGGACCTATTACGAGCAGTACGTC. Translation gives CASPGTYYEQYV.

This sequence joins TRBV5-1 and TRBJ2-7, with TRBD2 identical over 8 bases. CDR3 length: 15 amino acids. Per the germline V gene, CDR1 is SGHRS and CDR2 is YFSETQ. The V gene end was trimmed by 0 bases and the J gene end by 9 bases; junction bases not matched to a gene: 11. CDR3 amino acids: CASSLDPTGGPVQYV. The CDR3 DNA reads TGCGCCAGCAGCTTGGACCCTACGGGGGGGCCCGTGCAGTACGTC.

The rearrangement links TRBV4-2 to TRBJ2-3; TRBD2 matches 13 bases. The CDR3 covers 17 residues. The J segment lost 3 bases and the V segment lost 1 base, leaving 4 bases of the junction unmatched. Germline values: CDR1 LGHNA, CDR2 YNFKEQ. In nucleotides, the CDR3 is TGTGCCAGCAGCCAAGTCGGGACTAGCGGGGTAACAGATACGCAGTATTTT. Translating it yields CASSQVGTSGVTDTQYF.

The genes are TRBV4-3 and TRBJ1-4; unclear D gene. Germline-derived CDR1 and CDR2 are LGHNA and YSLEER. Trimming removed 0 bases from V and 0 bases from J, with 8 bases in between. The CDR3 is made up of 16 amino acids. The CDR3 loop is CASSQDIRATNEKLFF. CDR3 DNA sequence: TGCGCCAGCAGCCAAGATATCCGGGCAACTAATGAAAAACTGTTTTTT.

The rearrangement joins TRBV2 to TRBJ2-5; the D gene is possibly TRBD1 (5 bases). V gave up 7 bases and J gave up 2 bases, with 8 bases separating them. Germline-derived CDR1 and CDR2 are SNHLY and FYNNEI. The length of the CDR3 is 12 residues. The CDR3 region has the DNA TGTGCCAGCACAAAGGGGCAAGAGACCCAGTACTTC. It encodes CASTKGQETQYF.

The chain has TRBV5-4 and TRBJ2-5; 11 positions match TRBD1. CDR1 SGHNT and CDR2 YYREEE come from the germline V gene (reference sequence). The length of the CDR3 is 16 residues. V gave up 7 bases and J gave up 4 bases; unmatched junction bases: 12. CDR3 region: CASGPPGQGGVETQYF. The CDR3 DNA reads TGTGCCAGCGGACCTCCGGGACAGGGGGGGGTAGAGACCCAGTACTTC.

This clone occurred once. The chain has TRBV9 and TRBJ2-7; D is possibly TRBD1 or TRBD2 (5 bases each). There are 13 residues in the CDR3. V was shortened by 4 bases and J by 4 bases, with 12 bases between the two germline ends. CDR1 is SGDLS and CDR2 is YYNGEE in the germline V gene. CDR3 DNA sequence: TGTGCCAGCAGCTCGGGACCCCTATACGAGCAGTACTTC. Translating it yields CASSSGPLYEQYF.

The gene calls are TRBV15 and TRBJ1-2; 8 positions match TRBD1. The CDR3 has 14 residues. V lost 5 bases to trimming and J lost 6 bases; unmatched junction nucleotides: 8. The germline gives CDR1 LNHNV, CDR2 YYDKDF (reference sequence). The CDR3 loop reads CATSVRQGPDGYTF. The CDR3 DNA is TGTGCCACCAGCGTCCGACAGGGGCCCGATGGCTACACCTTC. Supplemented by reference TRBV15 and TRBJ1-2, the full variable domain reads DAMVIQNPRYQVTQFGKPVTLSCSQTLNHNVMYWYQQKSSQAPKLLFHYYDKDFNNEADTPDNFQSRRPNTSFCFLDIRSPGLGDTAMYLCATSVRQGPDGYTFGSGTRLTVV.

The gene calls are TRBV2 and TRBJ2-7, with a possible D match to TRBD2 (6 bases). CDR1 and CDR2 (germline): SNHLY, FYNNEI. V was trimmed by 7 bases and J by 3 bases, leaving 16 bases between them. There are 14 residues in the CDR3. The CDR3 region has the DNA TGTGCCAGCAATATCGTGGGGGAGGACTACGAGCAGTACTTC. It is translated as CASNIVGEDYEQYF.

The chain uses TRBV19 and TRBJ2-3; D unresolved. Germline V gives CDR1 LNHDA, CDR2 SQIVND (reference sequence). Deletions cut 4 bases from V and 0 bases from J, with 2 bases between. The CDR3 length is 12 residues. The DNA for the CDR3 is TGTGCCAGTAGTAGGAGCACAGATACGCAGTATTTT. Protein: CASSRSTDTQYF.

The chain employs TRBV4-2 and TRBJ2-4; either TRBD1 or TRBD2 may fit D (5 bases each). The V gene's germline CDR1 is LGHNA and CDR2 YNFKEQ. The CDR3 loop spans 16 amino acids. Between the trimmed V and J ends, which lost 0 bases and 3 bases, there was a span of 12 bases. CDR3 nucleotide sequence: TGTGCCAGCAGCCAAGATATGGGGGAGAGCAAAAACATTCAGTACTTC. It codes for CASSQDMGESKNIQYF.

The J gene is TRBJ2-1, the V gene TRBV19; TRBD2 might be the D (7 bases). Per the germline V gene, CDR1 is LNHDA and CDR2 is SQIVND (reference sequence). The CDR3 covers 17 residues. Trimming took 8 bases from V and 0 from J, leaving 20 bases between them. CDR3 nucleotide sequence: TGTGCCAGTGGGTTCCGGGGGGCCACCAGCTCCTACAATGAGCAGTTCTTC. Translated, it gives CASGFRGATSSYNEQFF.

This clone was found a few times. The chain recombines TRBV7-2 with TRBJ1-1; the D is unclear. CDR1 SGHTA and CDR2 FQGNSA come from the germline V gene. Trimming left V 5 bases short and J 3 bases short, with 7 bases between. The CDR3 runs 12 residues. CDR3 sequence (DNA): TGTGCCAGCAGCCAACTTTACACTGAAGCTTTCTTT. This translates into CASSQLYTEAFF.

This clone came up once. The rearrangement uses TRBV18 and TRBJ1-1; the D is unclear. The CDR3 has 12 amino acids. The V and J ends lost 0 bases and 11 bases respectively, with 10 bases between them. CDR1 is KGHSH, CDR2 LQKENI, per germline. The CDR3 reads CASSPPEGVAFF. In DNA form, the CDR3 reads TGTGCCAGCTCACCACCGGAGGGAGTTGCTTTCTTT.

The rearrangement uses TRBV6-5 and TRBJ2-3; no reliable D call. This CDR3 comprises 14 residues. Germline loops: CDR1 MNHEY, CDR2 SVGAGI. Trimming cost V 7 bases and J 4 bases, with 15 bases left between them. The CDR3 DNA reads TGTGCCAGCACTAGGGATGGGCTTGCAGATACGCAGTATTTT. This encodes CASTRDGLADTQYF.

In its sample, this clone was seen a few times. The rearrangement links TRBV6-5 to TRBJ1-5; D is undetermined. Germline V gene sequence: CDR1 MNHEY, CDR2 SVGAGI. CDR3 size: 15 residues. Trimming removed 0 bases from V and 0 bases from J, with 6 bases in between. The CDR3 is CASSYSRYSNQPQHF. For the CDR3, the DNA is TGTGCCAGCAGTTACTCGCGGTATAGCAATCAGCCCCAGCATTTT.

CDR3 sequence: CASPSAGVETQYF. CDR3 coding DNA: TGTGCCAGCCCGTCAGCGGGGGTGGAGACCCAGTACTTC. V usage is TRBV6-1 and J usage is TRBJ2-5, with 8 bases fitting TRBD2. CDR3 length: 13 amino acids. In germline, CDR1 is MNHNS, CDR2 SASEGT. Trimming took 8 bases from V and 5 from J; bases not matched to a gene: 7.

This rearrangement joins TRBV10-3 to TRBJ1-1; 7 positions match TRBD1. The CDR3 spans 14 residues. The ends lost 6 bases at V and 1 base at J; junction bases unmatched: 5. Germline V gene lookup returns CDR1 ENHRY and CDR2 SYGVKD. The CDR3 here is CAISQGGPNTEAFF. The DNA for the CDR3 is TGTGCCATCAGCCAGGGGGGTCCGAACACTGAAGCTTTCTTT.

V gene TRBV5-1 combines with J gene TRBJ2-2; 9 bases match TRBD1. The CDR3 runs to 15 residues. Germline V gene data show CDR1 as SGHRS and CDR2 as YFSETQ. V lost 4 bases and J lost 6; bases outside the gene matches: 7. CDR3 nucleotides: TGCGCCAGCAGCCCCTGGACAGGGGCCGCCGGGGAGCTGTTTTTT. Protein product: CASSPWTGAAGELFF. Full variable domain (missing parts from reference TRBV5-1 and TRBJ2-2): KAGVTQTPRYLIKTRGQQVTLSCSPISGHRSVSWYQQTPGQGLQFLFEYFSETQRNKGNFPGRFSGRQFSNSRSEMNVSTLELGDSALYLCASSPWTGAAGELFFGEGSRLTVL.

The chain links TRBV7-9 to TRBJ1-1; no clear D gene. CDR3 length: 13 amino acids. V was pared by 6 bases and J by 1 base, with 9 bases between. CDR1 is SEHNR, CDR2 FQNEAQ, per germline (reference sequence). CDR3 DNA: TGTGCCAGCAGTCAGGCAGGGAACACTGAAGCTTTCTTT. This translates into CASSQAGNTEAFF.

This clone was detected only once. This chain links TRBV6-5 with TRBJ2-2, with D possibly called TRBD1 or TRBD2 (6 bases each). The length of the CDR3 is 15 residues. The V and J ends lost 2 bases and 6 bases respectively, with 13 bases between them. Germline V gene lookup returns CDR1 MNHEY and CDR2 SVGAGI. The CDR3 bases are TGTGCCAGCAGTTACCCGGGGGCATGGGCCGGGGAGCTGTTTTTT. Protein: CASSYPGAWAGELFF.